This T cell receptor beta chain was sequenced in a study of T cells in Graves' hyperthyroidism and ophthalmopathy. The CDR3 length is 15 residues. The V gene's germline CDR1 is SGHVS and CDR2 FQNEAQ. With 5 bases removed from V and 0 bases from J, the gap between germline ends came to 11 bases. The investigators amplified TCR beta CDR3 regions from RNA transcripts. HTBI primers were the set used in a first-round RT-PCR of the TCR CDR3. TCRdb reprocessed the multiplex PCR reads with MiXCR, giving one entry per CDR3 protein. The sample lists about 510,000 distinct CDR3 sequences, around 50% occurring once. This clonotype appeared many times.

The chain employs TRBV7-8 and TRBJ1-3, with D uncertain. This clonotype was obtained from an adult woman with Graves' disease, either hyperthyroidism or ophthalmopathy (not recorded which). What was sequenced was peripheral blood or thyroid tissue (not recorded which). The CDR3 DNA follows: TGTGCCAGCAGCCGCTCCGTGAGCTCTGGAAACACCATATATTTT. This encodes CASSRSVSSGNTIYF. The whole variable domain, remainder taken from reference TRBV7-8 and TRBJ1-3, is GAGVSQSPRYKVAKRGQDVALRCDPISGHVSLFWYQQALGQGPEFLTYFQNEAQLDKSGLPSDRFFAERPEGSVSTLKIQRTQQEDSAVYLCASSRSVSSGNTIYFGEGSWLTVV.